The present TCR beta chain was sequenced within a study of control samples from healthy donors and cancer patients. Sequencing was performed with immunoSEQ multiplex PCR; in TCRdb, only in-frame clones are kept and a portion is missing. The repertoire holds approximately 85,000 clones, with 85% to 90% as singletons. The specimen was blood. This TCR derives from a woman between 55 and 75 years old in good health.

The CDR3 DNA is TGTGCCAGCAGCCCCATAATCGGGGCTAGCAATCAGCCCCAGCATTTT. It translates to CASSPIIGASNQPQHF. The V and J genes are TRBV28 and TRBJ1-5, with a possible D match to TRBD1 (5 bases). The CDR3 loop spans 16 amino acids. Germline lookup yields CDR1 MDHEN and CDR2 SYDVKM. Trimming took 6 bases from V and 0 from J, leaving 15 bases between them.